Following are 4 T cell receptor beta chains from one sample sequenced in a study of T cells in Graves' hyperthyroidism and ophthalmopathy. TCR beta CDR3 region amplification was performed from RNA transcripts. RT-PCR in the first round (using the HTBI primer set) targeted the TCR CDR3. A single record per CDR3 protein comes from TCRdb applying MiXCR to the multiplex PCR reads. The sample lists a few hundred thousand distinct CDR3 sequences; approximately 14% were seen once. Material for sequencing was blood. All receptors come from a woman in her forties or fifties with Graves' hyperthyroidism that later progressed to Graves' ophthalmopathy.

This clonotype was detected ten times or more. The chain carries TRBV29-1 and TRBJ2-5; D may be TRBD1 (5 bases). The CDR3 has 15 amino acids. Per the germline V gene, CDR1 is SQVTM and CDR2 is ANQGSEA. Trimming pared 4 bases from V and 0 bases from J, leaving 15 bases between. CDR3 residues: CSVAQGAEHQETQYF. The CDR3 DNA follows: TGCAGCGTTGCCCAAGGGGCAGAGCACCAAGAGACCCAGTACTTC. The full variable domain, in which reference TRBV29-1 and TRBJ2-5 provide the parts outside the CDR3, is SAVISQKPSRDICQRGTSLTIQCQVDSQVTMMFWYRQQPGQSLTLIATANQGSEATYESGFVIDKFPISRPNLTFSTLTVSNMSPEDSSIYLCSVAQGAEHQETQYFGPGTRLLVL.

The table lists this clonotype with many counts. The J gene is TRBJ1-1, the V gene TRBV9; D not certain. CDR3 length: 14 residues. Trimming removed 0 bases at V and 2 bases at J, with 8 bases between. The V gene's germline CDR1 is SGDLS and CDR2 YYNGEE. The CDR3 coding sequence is TGTGCCAGCAGCGTAGATCAGGCAAACACTGAAGCTTTCTTT. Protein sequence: CASSVDQANTEAFF.

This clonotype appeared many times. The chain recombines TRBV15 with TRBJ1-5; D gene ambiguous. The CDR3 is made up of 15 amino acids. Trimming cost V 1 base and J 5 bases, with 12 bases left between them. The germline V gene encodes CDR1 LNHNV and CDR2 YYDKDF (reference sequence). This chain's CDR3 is CATSRGGGSHQPQHF. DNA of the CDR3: TGTGCCACCAGCAGAGGTGGCGGAAGCCATCAGCCCCAGCATTTT.

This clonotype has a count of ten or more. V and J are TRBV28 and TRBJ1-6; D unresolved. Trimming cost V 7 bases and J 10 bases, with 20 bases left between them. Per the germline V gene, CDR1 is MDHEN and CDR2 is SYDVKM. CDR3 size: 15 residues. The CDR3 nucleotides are TGTGCCAGCACCTCCACCCCCACGACTAAGTCACCCCTCCACTTT. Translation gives CASTSTPTTKSPLHF.